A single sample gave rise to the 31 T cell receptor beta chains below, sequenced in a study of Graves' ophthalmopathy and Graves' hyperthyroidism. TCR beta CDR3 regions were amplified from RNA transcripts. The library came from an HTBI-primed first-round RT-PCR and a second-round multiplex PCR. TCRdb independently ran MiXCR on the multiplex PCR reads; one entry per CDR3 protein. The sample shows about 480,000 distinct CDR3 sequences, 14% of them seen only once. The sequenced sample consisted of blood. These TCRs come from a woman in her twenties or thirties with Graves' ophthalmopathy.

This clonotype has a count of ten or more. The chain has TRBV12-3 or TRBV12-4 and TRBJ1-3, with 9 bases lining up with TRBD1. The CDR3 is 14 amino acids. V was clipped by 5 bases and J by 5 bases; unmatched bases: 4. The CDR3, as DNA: TGTGCCAGCAGTGCGGGACAGGGCCGAAACACCATATATTTT. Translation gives CASSAGQGRNTIYF.

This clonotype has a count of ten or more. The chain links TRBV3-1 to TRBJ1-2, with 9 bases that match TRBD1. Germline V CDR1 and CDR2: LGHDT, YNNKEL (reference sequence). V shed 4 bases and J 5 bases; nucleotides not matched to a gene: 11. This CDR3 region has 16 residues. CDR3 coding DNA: TGTGCCAGCAGCCTATTGCCGGGACAGGGCCCTTATGGCTACACCTTC. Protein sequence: CASSLLPGQGPYGYTF.

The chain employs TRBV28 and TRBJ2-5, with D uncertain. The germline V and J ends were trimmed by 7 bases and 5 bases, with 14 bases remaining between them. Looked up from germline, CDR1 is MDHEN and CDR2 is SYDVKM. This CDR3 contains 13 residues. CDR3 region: CASTARGDETQYF. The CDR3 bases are TGTGCCAGCACCGCACGTGGGGATGAGACCCAGTACTTC.

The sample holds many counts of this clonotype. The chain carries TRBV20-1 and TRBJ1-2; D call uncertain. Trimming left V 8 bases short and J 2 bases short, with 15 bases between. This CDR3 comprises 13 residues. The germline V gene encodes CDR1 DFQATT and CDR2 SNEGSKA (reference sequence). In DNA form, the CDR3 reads TGCAGTCCCATGAGGGAGGGCAACTATGGCTACACCTTC. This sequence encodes CSPMREGNYGYTF.

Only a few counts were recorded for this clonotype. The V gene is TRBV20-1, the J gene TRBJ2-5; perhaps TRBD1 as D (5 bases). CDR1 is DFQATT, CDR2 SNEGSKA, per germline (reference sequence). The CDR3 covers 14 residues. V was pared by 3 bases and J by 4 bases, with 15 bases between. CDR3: CSASRRALGETQYF. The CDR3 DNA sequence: TGCAGTGCTAGCCGCAGGGCTTTGGGAGAGACCCAGTACTTC.

CDR3: CASSPGPEPPETQYF. CDR3 bases: TGTGCCAGCAGCCCCGGACCAGAGCCGCCAGAGACCCAGTACTTC. This chain connects TRBV4-2 to TRBJ2-5; D not certain. This CDR3 has 15 residues. CDR1 and CDR2 from the germline V gene are LGHNA and YNFKEQ. V was cut by 4 bases and J by 4 bases, with 16 bases left in between.

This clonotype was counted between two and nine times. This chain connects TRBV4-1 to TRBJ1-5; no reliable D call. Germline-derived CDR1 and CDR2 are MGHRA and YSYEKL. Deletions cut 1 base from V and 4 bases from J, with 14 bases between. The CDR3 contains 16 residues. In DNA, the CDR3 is TGCGCCAGCAGCCAAGCCCCCCTCGGGGTTAATCAGCCCCAGCATTTT. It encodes CASSQAPLGVNQPQHF.

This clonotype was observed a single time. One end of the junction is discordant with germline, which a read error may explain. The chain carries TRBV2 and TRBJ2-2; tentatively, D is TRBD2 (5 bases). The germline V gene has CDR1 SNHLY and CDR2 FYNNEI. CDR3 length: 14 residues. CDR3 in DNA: TGTGCCAGCACGCTTGGACGTTCCGCCGGGGATCTGTTTTTT. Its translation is CASTLGRSAGDLFF.

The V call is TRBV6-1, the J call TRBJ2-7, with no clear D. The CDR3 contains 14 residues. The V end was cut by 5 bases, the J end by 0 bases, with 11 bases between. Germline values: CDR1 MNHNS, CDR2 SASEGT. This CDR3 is CASSPYDGSYEQYF. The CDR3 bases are TGTGCCAGCAGTCCTTATGACGGCTCCTACGAGCAGTACTTC.

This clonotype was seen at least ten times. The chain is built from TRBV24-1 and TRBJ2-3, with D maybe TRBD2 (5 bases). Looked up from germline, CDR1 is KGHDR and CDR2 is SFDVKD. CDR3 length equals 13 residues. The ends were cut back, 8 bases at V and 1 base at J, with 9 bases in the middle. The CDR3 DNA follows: TGTGCCACCAAGGGAGCGGGCACAGATACGCAGTATTTT. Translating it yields CATKGAGTDTQYF.

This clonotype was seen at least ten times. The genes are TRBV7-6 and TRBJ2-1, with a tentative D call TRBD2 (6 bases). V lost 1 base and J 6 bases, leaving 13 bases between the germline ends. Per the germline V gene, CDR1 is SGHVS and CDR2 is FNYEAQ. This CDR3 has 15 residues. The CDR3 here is CASSLVSGEVNEQFF. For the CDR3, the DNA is TGTGCCAGCAGCTTAGTTTCGGGAGAGGTCAATGAGCAGTTCTTC.

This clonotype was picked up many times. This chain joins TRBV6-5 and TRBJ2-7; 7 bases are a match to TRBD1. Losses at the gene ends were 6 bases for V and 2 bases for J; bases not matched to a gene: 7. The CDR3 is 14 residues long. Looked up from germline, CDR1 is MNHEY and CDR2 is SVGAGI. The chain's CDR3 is CASRGGQGPYEQYF. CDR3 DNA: TGTGCCAGCAGAGGGGGCCAGGGCCCCTACGAGCAGTACTTC.

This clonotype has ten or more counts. The CDR3 DNA reads as TGTGCCAGCAGCCCCCGGCCGGGGACAGGGTTCGCCTACGAGCAGTACTTC. This translates into CASSPRPGTGFAYEQYF. The chain joins TRBV11-2 to TRBJ2-7; 9 nucleotides align to TRBD1. From germline, CDR1 is SGHAT and CDR2 FQNNGV. V trimming: 5 bases; J trimming: 2 bases; junction bases outside the gene matches: 13. The CDR3 extends over 17 amino acids.

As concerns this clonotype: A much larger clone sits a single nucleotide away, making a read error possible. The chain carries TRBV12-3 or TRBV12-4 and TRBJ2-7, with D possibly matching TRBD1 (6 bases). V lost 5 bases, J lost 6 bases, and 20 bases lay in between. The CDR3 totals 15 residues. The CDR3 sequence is CASSVTGLRSCEQYF. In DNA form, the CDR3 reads TGTGCCAGCAGTGTTACAGGGCTGCGGAGTTGCGAGCAGTACTTC.

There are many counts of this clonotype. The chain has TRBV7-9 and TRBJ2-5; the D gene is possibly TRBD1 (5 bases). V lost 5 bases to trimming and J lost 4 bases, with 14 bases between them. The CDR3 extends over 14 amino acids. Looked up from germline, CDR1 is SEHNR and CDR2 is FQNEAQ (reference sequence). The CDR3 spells CASSPTARGETQYF. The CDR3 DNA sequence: TGTGCCAGCAGCCCCACCGCAAGGGGAGAGACCCAGTACTTC.

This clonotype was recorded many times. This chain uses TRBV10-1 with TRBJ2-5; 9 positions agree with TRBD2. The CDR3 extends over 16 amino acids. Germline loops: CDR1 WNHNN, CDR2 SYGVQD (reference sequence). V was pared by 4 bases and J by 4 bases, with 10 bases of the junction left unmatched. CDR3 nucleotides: TGCGCCAGCAGTGGAGAATCTAGCGGGAACACAGAGACCCAGTACTTC. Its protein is CASSGESSGNTETQYF.

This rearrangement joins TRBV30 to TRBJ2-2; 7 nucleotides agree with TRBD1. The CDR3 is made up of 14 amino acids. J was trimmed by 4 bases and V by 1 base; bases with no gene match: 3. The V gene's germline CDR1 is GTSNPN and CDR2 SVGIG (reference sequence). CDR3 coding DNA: TGTGCCTGGAGTGGACAGGGCGGCACCGGGGAGCTGTTTTTT. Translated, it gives CAWSGQGGTGELFF.

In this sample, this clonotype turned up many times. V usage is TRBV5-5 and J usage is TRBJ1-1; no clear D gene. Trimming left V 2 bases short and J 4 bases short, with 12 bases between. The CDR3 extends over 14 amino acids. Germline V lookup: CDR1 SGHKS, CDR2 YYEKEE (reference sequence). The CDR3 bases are TGTGCCAGCAGCTTTCGATGGGGAAGCACTGAAGCTTTCTTT. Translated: CASSFRWGSTEAFF.

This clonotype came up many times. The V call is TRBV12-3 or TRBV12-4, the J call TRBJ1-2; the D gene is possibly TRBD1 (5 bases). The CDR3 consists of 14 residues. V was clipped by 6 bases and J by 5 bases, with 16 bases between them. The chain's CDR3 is CASSHDWGRYGYTF. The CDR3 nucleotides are TGTGCCAGCAGCCATGACTGGGGGAGGTATGGCTACACCTTC.

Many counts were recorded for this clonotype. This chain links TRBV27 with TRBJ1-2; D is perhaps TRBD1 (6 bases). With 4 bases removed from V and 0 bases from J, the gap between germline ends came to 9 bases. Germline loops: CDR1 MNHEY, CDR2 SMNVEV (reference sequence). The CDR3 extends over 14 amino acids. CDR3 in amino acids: CASSYRASNYGYTF. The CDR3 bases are TGTGCCAGCAGTTACAGGGCTTCTAACTATGGCTACACCTTC.

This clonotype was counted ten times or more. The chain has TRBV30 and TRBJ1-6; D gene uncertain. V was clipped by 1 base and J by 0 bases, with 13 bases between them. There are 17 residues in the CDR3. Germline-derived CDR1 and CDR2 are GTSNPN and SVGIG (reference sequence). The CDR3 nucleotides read TGTGCCTGGAGTGACCCCAGACACAGCTCCTATAATTCACCCCTCCACTTT. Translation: CAWSDPRHSSYNSPLHF.

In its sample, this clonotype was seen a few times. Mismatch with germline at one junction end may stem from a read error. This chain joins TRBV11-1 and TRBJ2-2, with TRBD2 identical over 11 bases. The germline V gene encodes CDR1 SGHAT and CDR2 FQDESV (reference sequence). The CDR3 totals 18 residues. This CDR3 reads CANSLEVGTSGNTGELFF. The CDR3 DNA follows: TGTGCCAACAGCTTAGAGGTCGGGACTAGCGGGAACACCGGGGAGCTGTTTTTT.

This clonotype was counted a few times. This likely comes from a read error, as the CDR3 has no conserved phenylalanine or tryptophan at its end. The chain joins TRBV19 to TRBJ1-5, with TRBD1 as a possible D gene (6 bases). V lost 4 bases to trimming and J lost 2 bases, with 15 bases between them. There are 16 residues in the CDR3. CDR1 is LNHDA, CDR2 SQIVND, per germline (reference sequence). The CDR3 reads CASSNFRGSGNQPQHL. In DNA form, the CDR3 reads TGTGCCAGTAGTAACTTTAGGGGGTCAGGCAATCAGCCCCAGCATTTA.

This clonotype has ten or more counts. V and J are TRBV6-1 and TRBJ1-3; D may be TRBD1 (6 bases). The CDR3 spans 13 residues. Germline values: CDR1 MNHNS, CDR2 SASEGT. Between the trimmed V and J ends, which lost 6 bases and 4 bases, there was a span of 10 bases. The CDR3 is CASRDSSGNTIYF. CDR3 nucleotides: TGTGCCAGCAGGGACAGTTCAGGAAACACCATATATTTT.

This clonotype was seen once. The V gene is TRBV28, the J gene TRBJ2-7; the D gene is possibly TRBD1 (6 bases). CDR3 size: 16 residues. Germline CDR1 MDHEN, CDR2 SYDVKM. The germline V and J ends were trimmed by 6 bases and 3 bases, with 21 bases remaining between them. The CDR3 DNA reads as TGTGCCAGCAGGCCCCCGAACAGGGAATTCCTCTACGAGCAGTACTTC. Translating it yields CASRPPNREFLYEQYF.

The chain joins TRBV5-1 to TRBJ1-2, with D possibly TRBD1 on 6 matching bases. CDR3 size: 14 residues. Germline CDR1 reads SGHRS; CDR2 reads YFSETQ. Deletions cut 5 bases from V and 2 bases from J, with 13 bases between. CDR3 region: CASSKTQGNYGYTF. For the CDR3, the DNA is TGCGCCAGCAGTAAAACTCAGGGGAACTATGGCTACACCTTC.

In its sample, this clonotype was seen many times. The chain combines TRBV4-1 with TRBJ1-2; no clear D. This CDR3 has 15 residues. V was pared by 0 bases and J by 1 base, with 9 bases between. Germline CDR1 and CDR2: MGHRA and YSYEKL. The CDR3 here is CASSQDVWGNYGYTF. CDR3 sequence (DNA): TGCGCCAGCAGCCAAGATGTCTGGGGTAACTATGGCTACACCTTC.

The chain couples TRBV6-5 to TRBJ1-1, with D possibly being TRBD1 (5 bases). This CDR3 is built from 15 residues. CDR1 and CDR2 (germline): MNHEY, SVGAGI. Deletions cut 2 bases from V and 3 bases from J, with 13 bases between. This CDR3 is CASSYIGEGDTEAFF. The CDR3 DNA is TGTGCCAGCAGTTACATCGGGGAAGGGGACACTGAAGCTTTCTTT.

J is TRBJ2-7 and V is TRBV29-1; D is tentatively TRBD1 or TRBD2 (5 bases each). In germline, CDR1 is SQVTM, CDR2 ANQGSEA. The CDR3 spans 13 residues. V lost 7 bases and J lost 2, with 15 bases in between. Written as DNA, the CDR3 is TGCAGCGCTTCCCGGGACGGGGCCTACGAGCAGTACTTC. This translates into CSASRDGAYEQYF.

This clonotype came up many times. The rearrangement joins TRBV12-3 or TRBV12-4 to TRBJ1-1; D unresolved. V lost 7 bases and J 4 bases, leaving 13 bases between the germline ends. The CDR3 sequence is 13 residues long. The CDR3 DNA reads TGTGCCAGCACCAACGGACCTGGCACTGAAGCTTTCTTT. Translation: CASTNGPGTEAFF.

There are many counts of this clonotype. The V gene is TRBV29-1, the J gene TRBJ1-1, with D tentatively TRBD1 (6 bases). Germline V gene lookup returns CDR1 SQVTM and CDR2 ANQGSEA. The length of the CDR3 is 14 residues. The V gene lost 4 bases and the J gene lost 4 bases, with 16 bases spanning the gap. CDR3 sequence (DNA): TGCAGCGTTGTTACCCGTGCGGGGGCCACTGAAGCTTTCTTT. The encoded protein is CSVVTRAGATEAFF.